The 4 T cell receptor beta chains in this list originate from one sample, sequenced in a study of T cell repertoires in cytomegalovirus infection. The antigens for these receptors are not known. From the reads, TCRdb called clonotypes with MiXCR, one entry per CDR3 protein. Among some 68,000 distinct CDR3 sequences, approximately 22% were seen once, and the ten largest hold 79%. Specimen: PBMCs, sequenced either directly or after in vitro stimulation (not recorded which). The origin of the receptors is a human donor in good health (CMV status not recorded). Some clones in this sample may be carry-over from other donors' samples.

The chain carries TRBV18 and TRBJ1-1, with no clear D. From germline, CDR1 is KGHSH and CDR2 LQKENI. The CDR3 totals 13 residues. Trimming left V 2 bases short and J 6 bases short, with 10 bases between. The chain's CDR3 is CASSPWDRAEAFF. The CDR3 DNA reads TGTGCCAGCTCACCATGGGATAGGGCTGAAGCTTTCTTT.

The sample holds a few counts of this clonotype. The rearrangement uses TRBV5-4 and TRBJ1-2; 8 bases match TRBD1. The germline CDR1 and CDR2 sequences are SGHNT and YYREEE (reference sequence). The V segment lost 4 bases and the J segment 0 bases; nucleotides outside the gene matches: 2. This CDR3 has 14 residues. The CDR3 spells CASSMTGANYGYTF. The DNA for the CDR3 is TGTGCCAGCAGCATGACAGGGGCTAACTATGGCTACACCTTC.

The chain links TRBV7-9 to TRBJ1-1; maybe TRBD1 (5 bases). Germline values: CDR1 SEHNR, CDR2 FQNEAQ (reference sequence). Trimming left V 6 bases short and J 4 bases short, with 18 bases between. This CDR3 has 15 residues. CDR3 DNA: TGTGCCAGCAGATCCTCCTCGGGGGGGGGCACTGAAGCTTTCTTT. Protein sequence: CASRSSSGGGTEAFF.

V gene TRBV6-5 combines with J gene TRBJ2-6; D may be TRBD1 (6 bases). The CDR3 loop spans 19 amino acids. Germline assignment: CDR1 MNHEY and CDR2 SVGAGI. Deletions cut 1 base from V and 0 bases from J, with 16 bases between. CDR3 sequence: CASSYLPDRFNSGANVLTF. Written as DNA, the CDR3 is TGTGCCAGCAGTTACTTACCGGACAGATTTAACTCTGGGGCCAACGTCCTGACTTTC.